The clone carrying this T cell receptor (beta chain) was seen more than once but under ten times. Its antigen is not identified. The data stem from a study of CD8 T cells in ankylosing spondylitis. Study-level points and caveats: Blood from ankylosing spondylitis patients appeared to carry a characteristic roughly 8-variant TCR beta motif.

From germline, CDR1 is DFQATT and CDR2 SNEGSKA (reference sequence). V was cut by 6 bases and J by 0 bases, with 10 bases left in between. This CDR3 is 13 amino acids long. TCRdb called the 5' RACE reads again in MiXCR, with one record for every CDR3 protein. In the table there are hundreds of thousands of distinct CDR3 sequences, roughly an eighth of which are singletons. This receptor was taken from a male donor with ankylosing spondylitis. Source material: blood, either unsorted or a sorted T cell fraction (not recorded which). The rearrangement links TRBV20-1 to TRBJ2-3; D is perhaps TRBD1 or TRBD2 (5 bases each). The CDR3 DNA reads TGCAGTGCCCTCGGGGCTAGCACAGATACGCAGTATTTT. It encodes CSALGASTDTQYF.